These 20 T cell receptor beta chains came from one sample sequenced in a study of T cell repertoires in cytomegalovirus infection. Using its own MiXCR run on the reads, TCRdb lists one record per CDR3 protein. The profile shows hundreds of thousands of distinct CDR3 sequences, 30% to 35% of them singletons. These TCRs are of unknown antigen specificity. The specimen comprised cultured PBMCs, sampled from culture after CMV antigen stimulation. These receptors came from a human donor in good health (CMV status not recorded). Some clones in this sample may be carry-over from other donors' samples.

The chain recombines TRBV25-1 with TRBJ1-6; D is ambiguous. Between the trimmed V and J ends, which lost 0 bases and 9 bases, there was a span of 6 bases. Germline CDR1 is MGHDK and CDR2 is SYGVNS. The CDR3 covers 13 residues. The CDR3 protein is CASSEYLFSPLHF. The CDR3 nucleotides are TGTGCCAGCAGTGAATATCTCTTTTCACCCCTCCACTTT.

This chain joins TRBV4-1 and TRBJ1-2; D gene ambiguous. Per germline, CDR1 MGHRA and CDR2 YSYEKL. CDR3 length: 14 residues. V was trimmed by 0 bases and J by 2 bases, leaving 7 bases between them. The CDR3 loop reads CASSQEQVNYGYTF. The CDR3 DNA sequence: TGCGCCAGCAGCCAAGAGCAGGTAAACTATGGCTACACCTTC.

This clonotype came up a few times. The V and J genes are TRBV7-2 and TRBJ1-2; D gene unclear. The CDR3 length is 16 residues. V was pared by 4 bases and J by 8 bases, with 23 bases between. Germline loops: CDR1 SGHTA, CDR2 FQGNSA. CDR3 nucleotides: TGTGCCAGCAGCTCCGCGCCCCAGGCAGGTTTTAAAGGCTACACCTTC. As protein: CASSSAPQAGFKGYTF.

The chain has TRBV19 and TRBJ2-1; no clear D gene. This CDR3 has 12 residues. Trimming left V 6 bases short and J 7 bases short, with 10 bases between. Germline V gene lookup returns CDR1 LNHDA and CDR2 SQIVND (reference sequence). The CDR3 sequence: CASRGPENEQFF. The CDR3 bases are TGTGCCAGTAGAGGACCGGAGAATGAGCAGTTCTTC.

This clonotype was counted a few times. V usage is TRBV10-2 and J usage is TRBJ2-7; D is perhaps TRBD1 or TRBD2 (5 bases each). Germline CDR1 WSHSY, CDR2 SAAADI. V was pared by 0 bases and J by 5 bases, with 14 bases between. This CDR3 is built from 15 residues. As DNA, the CDR3 is TGCGCCAGCAGTGAGTCCCGGGACCCCCTGGACGAGCAGTACTTC. Its translation is CASSESRDPLDEQYF.

Here the CDR3 reads CASSQATGALSEQYF. In DNA, the CDR3 is TGCGCCAGCAGCCAAGCTACAGGGGCCCTGTCGGAGCAGTACTTC. The chain combines TRBV4-3 with TRBJ2-7; 7 nucleotides agree with TRBD1. The CDR3 runs to 15 residues. Trimming removed 1 base from V and 7 bases from J; junction bases left unmatched: 10. Germline V gives CDR1 LGHNA, CDR2 YSLEER.

The chain links TRBV4-1 to TRBJ1-2; D uncertain. The V and J ends lost 0 bases and 6 bases respectively, with 17 bases between them. The germline gives CDR1 MGHRA, CDR2 YSYEKL. CDR3 length: 16 amino acids. The CDR3, as DNA: TGCGCCAGCAGCCAAGATTCGTGGCAGGCCGTGAATGGCTACACCTTC. Its translation is CASSQDSWQAVNGYTF.

This clonotype was seen repeatedly, ten times or more. V usage is TRBV7-2 and J usage is TRBJ2-1, with 8 bases matching TRBD2. V dropped 6 bases and J dropped 12; count of bases not matched to a gene: 7. Germline values: CDR1 SGHTA, CDR2 FQGNSA. The CDR3 has 12 residues. The CDR3 sequence: CASRPPGTRQFF. CDR3 nucleotide sequence: TGTGCCAGCAGACCCCCGGGGACTAGGCAGTTCTTC.

This clonotype was detected a few times. The V gene is TRBV5-1, the J gene TRBJ1-6; possible D gene TRBD1, 5 bases. V shed 4 bases and J shed 2 bases, with 13 bases lying between them. The germline CDR1 and CDR2 sequences are SGHRS and YFSETQ. The CDR3 covers 16 residues. The CDR3 protein is CASSGAAGPYNSPLHF. The CDR3 nucleotides are TGCGCCAGCAGCGGGGCCGCTGGCCCCTATAATTCACCCCTCCACTTT. Looking up the rest from reference TRBV5-1 and TRBJ1-6 gives the full variable domain: KAGVTQTPRYLIKTRGQQVTLSCSPISGHRSVSWYQQTPGQGLQFLFEYFSETQRNKGNFPGRFSGRQFSNSRSEMNVSTLELGDSALYLCASSGAAGPYNSPLHFGNGTRLTVT.

This chain connects TRBV18 to TRBJ1-6; 8 bases map to TRBD1. This CDR3 has 16 amino acids. Per the germline V gene, CDR1 is KGHSH and CDR2 is LQKENI. V lost 3 bases and J lost 7; bases outside the gene matches: 8. Here the CDR3 reads CASSPLDRGDNSPLHF. CDR3 DNA: TGTGCCAGCTCACCGCTCGACAGGGGCGACAATTCACCCCTCCACTTT.

This chain links TRBV19 with TRBJ2-2; 7 bases agree with TRBD2. The CDR3 is 13 amino acids. Per germline, CDR1 LNHDA and CDR2 SQIVND (reference sequence). Trimming cost V 5 bases and J 9 bases; bases outside gene matches: 6. CDR3 sequence reads: CASSLGGSRELFF. The DNA for the CDR3 is TGTGCCAGTAGTCTGGGGGGGAGCCGGGAGCTGTTTTTT. The variable domain in full, with the rest retrieved from reference TRBV19 and TRBJ2-2, is DGGITQSPKYLFRKEGQNVTLSCEQNLNHDAMYWYRQDPGQGLRLIYYSQIVNDFQKGDIAEGYSVSREKKESFPLTVTSAQKNPTAFYLCASSLGGSRELFFGEGSRLTVL.

The chain employs TRBV27 and TRBJ1-4, with 8 bases identical to TRBD1. The CDR3 covers 17 residues. Germline V lookup: CDR1 MNHEY, CDR2 SMNVEV (reference sequence). J lost 10 bases, V lost 6 bases, and 19 bases had no gene match. This CDR3 is CASSPQGAGVVERKLFF. In DNA form, the CDR3 reads TGTGCCAGCAGCCCCCAGGGGGCGGGCGTGGTAGAAAGAAAACTGTTTTTT.

The rearrangement links TRBV3-1 to TRBJ2-3; tentative D call: TRBD2 (5 bases). The CDR3 covers 16 residues. Trimming removed 4 bases at V and 2 bases at J, with 16 bases between. CDR1 is LGHDT and CDR2 is YNNKEL in the germline V gene (reference sequence). The CDR3 loop reads CASSLVGELVTDTQYF. Here the CDR3 DNA reads TGTGCCAGCAGCCTCGTCGGGGAACTAGTCACAGATACGCAGTATTTT.

This clonotype was recorded many times. The CDR3 reads CARDGSGGLQETQYF. CDR3 coding DNA: TGTGCCAGAGACGGGTCTGGCGGCCTACAAGAGACCCAGTACTTC. The J gene is TRBJ2-5, the V gene TRBV7-2, with D hard to call. The germline V and J ends were trimmed by 9 bases and 2 bases, with 19 bases remaining between them. CDR1 SGHTA and CDR2 FQGNSA come from the germline V gene. CDR3 length: 15 amino acids.

This clonotype was observed a single time. The rearrangement joins TRBV2 to TRBJ2-2, with TRBD2 identical over 8 bases. Germline V gene lookup returns CDR1 SNHLY and CDR2 FYNNEI. Unmatched junction bases numbered 12, after V lost 3 bases and J lost 6 bases. The CDR3 has 17 amino acids. DNA of the CDR3: TGTGCCAGCAGTGAGTCCTCGGAGCGGGGGTTTCCCGGGGAGCTGTTTTTT. It codes for CASSESSERGFPGELFF.

The chain combines TRBV6-1 with TRBJ1-2; D unclear. V dropped 2 bases and J dropped 4 bases, with 14 bases sitting between them. From germline, CDR1 is MNHNS and CDR2 SASEGT. The CDR3 has 15 residues. CDR3 coding DNA: TGTGCCAGCAGTGAAACGTGGAAGGACCCCTATGGCTACACCTTC. Its translation is CASSETWKDPYGYTF.

V usage is TRBV5-4 and J usage is TRBJ2-5, with unresolved D. Germline V CDR1 and CDR2: SGHNT, YYREEE (reference sequence). The CDR3 spans 14 residues. The V end was cut by 4 bases, the J end by 3 bases, with 13 bases between. The CDR3 sequence is CASSHPADKETQYF. The DNA for the CDR3 is TGTGCCAGCAGCCACCCAGCAGACAAAGAGACCCAGTACTTC.

This chain connects TRBV15 to TRBJ2-7; 14 bases align to TRBD2. Per germline, CDR1 LNHNV and CDR2 YYDKDF (reference sequence). Losses at the gene ends were 3 bases for V and 7 bases for J; bases not matched to a gene: 8. This CDR3 has 16 amino acids. The CDR3 DNA follows: TGTGCCACCAGCAGGAAAGTGGGACTAGCGGGGGATGAGCAGTACTTC. It encodes CATSRKVGLAGDEQYF.

This clonotype has a handful of counts. The chain links TRBV7-2 to TRBJ2-7; D unresolved. The CDR3 is made up of 13 amino acids. V was cut by 2 bases and J by 5 bases, with 10 bases left in between. Germline CDR1 is SGHTA and CDR2 is FQGNSA. In nucleotides, the CDR3 is TGTGCCAGCAGCTTATCCGGATCCGACGAGCAGTACTTC. Protein: CASSLSGSDEQYF.

The J gene is TRBJ1-5, the V gene TRBV15; unclear D gene. This CDR3 spans 14 amino acids. Trimming pared 1 base from V and 3 bases from J, leaving 7 bases between. CDR1 and CDR2 from the germline V gene are LNHNV and YYDKDF (reference sequence). Here the CDR3 DNA reads TGTGCCACCAGCAGAGTTGGTCTCAATCAGCCCCAGCATTTT. Its protein is CATSRVGLNQPQHF.